The 29 T cell receptor beta chains in this list originate from one sample, sequenced in a study of beta chain features in type 1 diabetes (dated by TCRdb to 2016 to 2019). Library preparation used the immunoSEQ multiplex PCR assay. The entire isolated RNA was reverse transcribed using the High Capacity cDNA Reverse Transcription Kit, and thus expressed TCRB transcripts were sequenced. TCRdb provides this immuneACCESS table in a form limited to in-frame rearrangements. Some clones are lacking; in checked studies, under half of them reflect an unresolved V gene, and why the rest are absent is not known. This sample lists 150,000 to 180,000 clones; about 7.3% were detected once. The leading ten clones occupy 0.65% of the sample. The sequenced material came from central memory CD4+ T cells from blood. The receptors originated from a man between 18 and 29 years old in good health.

V is TRBV28 and J is TRBJ2-1; D not certain. CDR1 is MDHEN and CDR2 is SYDVKM in the germline V gene. The CDR3 contains 15 residues. V gave up 4 bases and J gave up 0 bases, with 10 bases separating them. The CDR3: CASSSHRSSYNEQFF. Here the CDR3 DNA reads TGTGCCAGCAGTTCCCACCGTAGCTCCTACAATGAGCAGTTCTTC.

This clone occurred a few times. This sequence joins TRBV7-2 and TRBJ1-1; 7 bases match TRBD1. Germline V gene data show CDR1 as SGHTA and CDR2 as FQGNSA. The CDR3 has 18 residues. J lost 5 bases, V lost 3 bases, and 18 bases had no gene match. The CDR3 reads CASSLTGTVVRFGTEAFF. The CDR3 bases are TGTGCCAGCAGCTTGACCGGGACAGTAGTAAGATTCGGTACTGAAGCTTTCTTT.

J is TRBJ2-7 and V is TRBV27; 10 positions match TRBD2. The CDR3 runs to 16 residues. Trimming removed 0 bases from V and 2 bases from J; junction bases left unmatched: 4. Germline lookup yields CDR1 MNHEY and CDR2 SMNVEV (reference sequence). CDR3: CASSLSVAGGTYEQYF. CDR3 coding DNA: TGTGCCAGCAGTTTATCGGTAGCGGGGGGCACCTACGAGCAGTACTTC.

The chain links TRBV11-1 to TRBJ1-1; no definite D call. Germline values: CDR1 SGHAT, CDR2 FQDESV (reference sequence). Trimming left V 1 base short and J 6 bases short, with 9 bases between. The CDR3 is 13 residues long. CDR3 region: CASSLGPGAEAFF. In DNA, the CDR3 is TGTGCCAGCAGCTTAGGCCCGGGAGCTGAAGCTTTCTTT.

This clone has a handful of counts. The chain has TRBV28 and TRBJ2-5; D is perhaps TRBD2 (5 bases). Germline CDR1 and CDR2: MDHEN and SYDVKM. Trimming removed 8 bases at V and 4 bases at J, with 14 bases between. This CDR3 is built from 13 residues. The chain's CDR3 is CASRQGGLETQYF. DNA for the CDR3: TGTGCCAGCCGACAAGGAGGTTTAGAGACCCAGTACTTC.

This sequence joins TRBV7-2 and TRBJ2-3, with D possibly TRBD1 on 7 matching bases. This CDR3 is 15 amino acids long. V shed 5 bases and J shed 2 bases, with 14 bases lying between them. Germline V gene sequence: CDR1 SGHTA, CDR2 FQGNSA. CDR3 sequence (DNA): TGTGCCAGCAGCCGGGGGACAGAGCCCACAGATACGCAGTATTTT. It is translated as CASSRGTEPTDTQYF.

This clone turned up a few times. The V and J genes are TRBV29-1 and TRBJ2-7; 11 nucleotides match TRBD1. The CDR3 spans 13 residues. Germline trimming cut 7 bases from V and 2 bases from J; bases unmatched to any gene: 4. Germline V gene sequence: CDR1 SQVTM, CDR2 ANQGSEA. The CDR3 reads CSGRDRGTYEQYF. CDR3 nucleotides: TGCAGCGGCCGGGACAGGGGGACCTACGAGCAGTACTTC.

This clone was picked up many times. The chain uses TRBV27 and TRBJ2-1; the D gene is possibly TRBD1 (6 bases). Trimming stripped 5 bases from V and 8 bases from J, with 16 bases between. The germline gives CDR1 MNHEY, CDR2 SMNVEV (reference sequence). This CDR3 comprises 14 residues. Here the CDR3 DNA reads TGTGCCAGCAGTGTAATGAGGGGGTCCTATGAGCAGTTCTTC. Translated, it gives CASSVMRGSYEQFF.

This sequence joins TRBV5-1 and TRBJ2-2, with TRBD2 as a possible D gene (6 bases). The CDR3 extends over 15 amino acids. Germline V lookup: CDR1 SGHRS, CDR2 YFSETQ. Trimming left V 4 bases short and J 1 base short, with 11 bases between. This CDR3 is CASSPGGLNTGELFF. The CDR3 DNA reads TGCGCCAGCAGCCCCGGAGGGTTGAACACCGGGGAGCTGTTTTTT.

This chain uses TRBV9 with TRBJ2-7, with TRBD1 identical over 10 bases. Germline V gives CDR1 SGDLS, CDR2 YYNGEE. This CDR3 is 14 amino acids long. Losses at the gene ends were 4 bases for V and 4 bases for J; bases not matched to a gene: 5. This CDR3 reads CASSPRTGGYEQYF. CDR3 in DNA: TGTGCCAGCAGCCCCAGGACAGGGGGGTACGAGCAGTACTTC.

This clone was detected a few times. This chain uses TRBV7-9 with TRBJ1-2; D call uncertain. The V gene's germline CDR1 is SEHNR and CDR2 FQNEAQ (reference sequence). Trimming left V 1 base short and J 5 bases short, with 11 bases between. The CDR3 sequence is 14 residues long. The CDR3 sequence is CASSLDRSGYGYTF. Here the CDR3 DNA reads TGTGCCAGCAGCTTAGACCGGTCAGGATATGGCTACACCTTC.

This chain uses TRBV2 with TRBJ2-7; 10 positions agree with TRBD1. The CDR3 contains 15 residues. The V gene end was trimmed by 8 bases and the J gene end by 3 bases; junction bases not matched to a gene: 10. In germline, CDR1 is SNHLY, CDR2 FYNNEI. The CDR3 reads CASLSRQGASYEQYF. CDR3 sequence (DNA): TGTGCCAGCTTATCTCGACAGGGGGCCAGCTACGAGCAGTACTTC.

The rearrangement links TRBV28 to TRBJ1-3, with 9 nucleotides matching TRBD1. The CDR3 is 16 amino acids. Trimming at V came to 5 bases and at J to 0 bases, leaving 5 bases not matched to a gene. Looked up from germline, CDR1 is MDHEN and CDR2 is SYDVKM. As DNA, the CDR3 is TGTGCCAGCAGTGGCGGGACAGGGAGCTCTGGAAACACCATATATTTT. Translated, it gives CASSGGTGSSGNTIYF.

This sequence joins TRBV30 and TRBJ1-1; D is ambiguous. V was cut by 0 bases and J by 3 bases, with 14 bases left in between. The CDR3 extends over 15 amino acids. From germline, CDR1 is GTSNPN and CDR2 SVGIG (reference sequence). The chain's CDR3 is CAWSVRSSGYTEAFF. The DNA of the CDR3 is TGTGCCTGGAGTGTACGGTCCTCGGGGTACACTGAAGCTTTCTTT.

The chain links TRBV28 to TRBJ1-1; D remains unclear. This CDR3 contains 16 residues. Trimming left V 3 bases short and J 2 bases short, with 16 bases between. In germline, CDR1 is MDHEN, CDR2 SYDVKM. The CDR3 is CASSFLWESSNTEAFF. The CDR3, as DNA: TGTGCCAGCAGTTTTTTGTGGGAGTCAAGTAACACTGAAGCTTTCTTT.

This clone came up many times. The chain combines TRBV7-9 with TRBJ2-1; 9 bases map to TRBD2. The CDR3 length is 15 residues. V lost 5 bases and J lost 8; bases outside the gene matches: 10. CDR1 is SEHNR and CDR2 is FQNEAQ in the germline V gene (reference sequence). This chain's CDR3 is CASSPLFAGGDEQFF. Here the CDR3 DNA reads TGTGCCAGCAGCCCCCTCTTTGCGGGAGGGGATGAGCAGTTCTTC.

The chain links TRBV7-2 to TRBJ1-2, with 9 bases matching TRBD1. The CDR3 runs to 15 residues. The germline CDR1 and CDR2 sequences are SGHTA and FQGNSA. With 0 bases clipped from V and 8 bases from J, the junction kept 7 bases outside the gene matches. CDR3 bases: TGTGCCAGCAGCTTAGCGCCGGGACAGGGTTACGGCTACACCTTC. Residues: CASSLAPGQGYGYTF. Drawing the rest from reference TRBV7-2 and TRBJ1-2, the complete variable domain is GAGVSQSPSNKVTEKGKDVELRCDPISGHTALYWYRQSLGQGLEFLIYFQGNSAPDKSGLPSDRFSAERTGGSVSTLTIQRTQQEDSAVYLCASSLAPGQGYGYTFGSGTRLTVV.

In its sample, this clone was seen a few times. The chain carries TRBV7-2 and TRBJ1-3; 10 bases are a match to TRBD1. The CDR3 covers 16 residues. V lost 4 bases to trimming and J lost 4 bases; unmatched junction nucleotides: 7. Germline V lookup: CDR1 SGHTA, CDR2 FQGNSA. The CDR3 coding sequence is TGTGCCAGCAGCTGGAGGACAGGGGGAAAAGGAAACACCATATATTTT. Translated, it gives CASSWRTGGKGNTIYF.

This clone turned up a few times. V is TRBV19 and J is TRBJ2-5; no reliable D call. Looked up from germline, CDR1 is LNHDA and CDR2 is SQIVND (reference sequence). V was cut by 3 bases and J by 5 bases, with 4 bases left in between. This CDR3 has 11 amino acids. Here the CDR3 reads CASSIQETQYF. The CDR3 DNA sequence: TGTGCCAGTAGTATCCAGGAGACCCAGTACTTC.

In its sample, this clone was seen a few times. This sequence joins TRBV7-8 and TRBJ2-1; D is unclear. Trimming removed 6 bases at V and 6 bases at J, with 15 bases between. The CDR3 covers 14 residues. From germline, CDR1 is SGHVS and CDR2 FQNEAQ. For the CDR3, the DNA is TGTGCCAGCAGTCTGATGGGCCGGTCCAATGAGCAGTTCTTC. It encodes CASSLMGRSNEQFF.

The V gene is TRBV18, the J gene TRBJ2-1; 10 positions agree with TRBD2. Trimming took 3 bases from V and 5 from J; bases not matched to a gene: 4. Germline loops: CDR1 KGHSH, CDR2 LQKENI. This CDR3 comprises 15 residues. The CDR3 protein is CASSPYSGRDNEQFF. The CDR3 coding sequence is TGTGCCAGCTCACCCTACAGCGGGAGGGACAATGAGCAGTTCTTC.

This clone came up a few times. The chain couples TRBV28 to TRBJ1-5; 11 bases match TRBD1. Germline V gene data show CDR1 as MDHEN and CDR2 as SYDVKM. There are 20 residues in the CDR3. V was clipped by 6 bases and J by 0 bases; unmatched bases: 16. CDR3 sequence reads: CASSHIPGQGGHYSNQPQHF. CDR3 bases: TGTGCCAGCAGCCACATCCCGGGACAGGGGGGTCATTATAGCAATCAGCCCCAGCATTTT.

This chain uses TRBV30 with TRBJ2-7; tentative D call: TRBD1 (5 bases). Germline V gene lookup returns CDR1 GTSNPN and CDR2 SVGIG (reference sequence). With 4 bases removed from V and 3 bases from J, the gap between germline ends came to 28 bases. The CDR3 loop spans 18 amino acids. The CDR3 loop is CAWKPQGLGGQWRYEQYF. The CDR3 DNA reads TGTGCCTGGAAACCCCAGGGCTTAGGTGGGCAGTGGCGCTACGAGCAGTACTTC. The complete variable domain, with remaining parts taken from reference TRBV30 and TRBJ2-7, reads SQTIHQWPATLVQPVGSPLSLECTVEGTSNPNLYWYRQAAGRGLQLLFYSVGIGQISSEVPQNLSASRPQDRQFILSSKKLLLSDSGFYLCAWKPQGLGGQWRYEQYFGPGTRLTVT.

In its sample, this clone was seen a few times. The chain uses TRBV5-1 and TRBJ1-1; tentative D call: TRBD1 (6 bases). The germline V gene has CDR1 SGHRS and CDR2 YFSETQ. V was cut by 5 bases and J by 0 bases, with 14 bases left in between. This CDR3 comprises 15 residues. The CDR3 nucleotides are TGCGCCAGCAGGGGGGCGGACATTATGAACACTGAAGCTTTCTTT. This translates into CASRGADIMNTEAFF.

There are a few counts of this clone. The chain couples TRBV7-9 to TRBJ1-2; perhaps TRBD1 as D (5 bases). V was shortened by 5 bases and J by 7 bases, with 14 bases between the two germline ends. This CDR3 region has 13 residues. CDR1 and CDR2 (germline): SEHNR, FQNEAQ (reference sequence). Here the CDR3 reads CASSPDTQGGYTF. CDR3 nucleotides: TGTGCCAGCAGCCCGGACACCCAGGGTGGCTACACCTTC.

This clone was counted a few times. This rearrangement joins TRBV10-3 to TRBJ1-1, with 8 bases lining up with TRBD1. With V trimmed by 6 bases and J by 4 bases, 7 bases remained unmatched. This CDR3 is built from 14 residues. The germline CDR1 and CDR2 sequences are ENHRY and SYGVKD. The CDR3 protein is CAIRGAGGSTEAFF. CDR3 DNA sequence: TGTGCCATCAGAGGGGCAGGGGGCAGCACTGAAGCTTTCTTT.

In its sample, this clone was seen a few times. V is TRBV5-1 and J is TRBJ2-7; 7 bases agree with TRBD1. V shed 4 bases and J 0 bases; nucleotides not matched to a gene: 7. The V gene's germline CDR1 is SGHRS and CDR2 YFSETQ. This CDR3 has 15 residues. The CDR3: CASSPTGQHSYEQYF. In DNA, the CDR3 is TGCGCCAGCAGCCCGACGGGACAGCACTCCTACGAGCAGTACTTC.

This clone has a handful of counts. The CDR3 sequence: CASSPQGSEKLFF. The CDR3 coding sequence is TGCGCCAGCAGCCCCCAGGGTTCTGAAAAACTGTTTTTT. V and J are TRBV4-3 and TRBJ1-4; D possibly corresponds to TRBD1 (5 bases). The CDR3 consists of 13 residues. Trimming left V 4 bases short and J 7 bases short, with 10 bases between. Per germline, CDR1 LGHNA and CDR2 YSLEER.

This clone showed up just a few times. The chain links TRBV10-3 to TRBJ1-1; 12 bases are a match to TRBD1. The CDR3 is 16 amino acids. Germline CDR1 and CDR2: ENHRY and SYGVKD. Losses at the gene ends were 5 bases for V and 0 bases for J; bases not matched to a gene: 4. CDR3 DNA: TGTGCCATCAGTTCCGGGACAGGGGGCCTGAACACTGAAGCTTTCTTT. Translating gives CAISSGTGGLNTEAFF.